The 22 T cell receptor beta chains listed next were all sequenced from one sample in a study of T cell responses to AZD1222 COVID-19 vaccine. Assay used: immunoSEQ multiplex PCR; TCRdb lists only in-frame clones, some missing. The data contain tens of thousands of clones, approximately 80% of them singletons. This sample comprised peripheral blood, obtained on day 0 of AZD1222 vaccination. All receptors come from an adult in good health.

This chain connects TRBV2 to TRBJ2-1; maybe TRBD1 (6 bases). CDR1 is SNHLY, CDR2 FYNNEI, per germline. The germline V and J ends were trimmed by 6 bases and 9 bases, with 9 bases remaining between them. The CDR3 runs to 11 residues. The CDR3 sequence: CASRRGTEQFF. In DNA, the CDR3 is TGTGCCAGCAGAAGGGGGACTGAGCAGTTCTTC.

With respect to this clone: The identical CDR3 is also encoded by other nucleotide sequences in the sample. V usage is TRBV20-1 and J usage is TRBJ1-2; no reliable D call. Germline V gene sequence: CDR1 DFQATT, CDR2 SNEGSKA (reference sequence). The V gene lost 6 bases and the J gene lost 5 bases, with 10 bases spanning the gap. The length of the CDR3 is 11 residues. CDR3 sequence (DNA): TGCAGTGCCGTTGAGGGTTATGGCTACACCTTC. Protein: CSAVEGYGYTF.

CDR3 sequence (DNA): TGTGCCAGCAGCCAAGTTGAAGGGTCAAAAGGGTACTTC. It codes for CASSQVEGSKGYF. V and J are TRBV14 and TRBJ2-7; D unresolved. In germline, CDR1 is SGHDN, CDR2 FVKESK. V shed 1 base and J shed 12 bases, with 16 bases lying between them. The CDR3 is made up of 13 amino acids.

The chain recombines TRBV5-1 with TRBJ1-3; 8 positions agree with TRBD1. This CDR3 has 17 amino acids. The ends lost 4 bases at V and 4 bases at J; junction bases unmatched: 13. Germline CDR1 SGHRS, CDR2 YFSETQ. CDR3 in amino acids: CASSHRTGKMNGNTIYF. CDR3 DNA: TGCGCCAGCAGCCATAGGACAGGGAAGATGAACGGAAACACCATATATTTT.

J is TRBJ1-2 and V is TRBV6-5, with D unclear. From germline, CDR1 is MNHEY and CDR2 SVGAGI. The CDR3 length is 12 residues. V lost 8 bases and J lost 0, with 7 bases in between. The CDR3 sequence: CASRGTNYGYTF. The CDR3 DNA sequence: TGTGCCAGCCGGGGAACTAACTATGGCTACACCTTC.

The chain uses TRBV28 and TRBJ2-3; TRBD1 matches at 8 bases. J lost 6 bases, V lost 6 bases, and 14 bases had no gene match. CDR1 and CDR2 (germline): MDHEN, SYDVKM. CDR3 size: 16 residues. Here the CDR3 reads CASSAPGTGSSDTQYF. The CDR3 DNA reads as TGTGCCAGCAGCGCCCCTGGGACAGGTAGTTCTGATACGCAGTATTTT.

The chain recombines TRBV3-1 (or the pseudogene TRBV3-2) with TRBJ1-2; a weak D match, TRBD1 (5 bases). Germline lookup yields CDR1 LGHDT and CDR2 YNNKEL (reference sequence). CDR3 length: 17 residues. V lost 1 base and J 4 bases, leaving 19 bases between the germline ends. The CDR3 DNA sequence: TGTGCCAGCAGCCAAGTTCTCCTTCCCCAGGGACGCTATGGCTACACCTTC. Translation: CASSQVLLPQGRYGYTF.

V gene TRBV25-1 combines with J gene TRBJ1-5, with 7 nucleotides matching TRBD1. The germline V gene encodes CDR1 MGHDK and CDR2 SYGVNS. With 1 base clipped from V and 5 bases from J, the junction kept 5 bases outside the gene matches. The CDR3 extends over 15 amino acids. The CDR3 nucleotides are TGTGCCAGCAGTGAATCTATAGACAGGGATCAGCCCCAGCATTTT. This translates into CASSESIDRDQPQHF.

V is TRBV30 and J is TRBJ1-2, with D hard to call. Germline CDR1 is GTSNPN and CDR2 is SVGIG (reference sequence). V was pared by 2 bases and J by 4 bases, with 14 bases between. The CDR3 sequence is 14 residues long. Here the CDR3 DNA reads TGTGCCTGGAGTAAGAATCTACGACCCTATGGCTACACCTTC. Protein product: CAWSKNLRPYGYTF.

The V gene is TRBV12-3 or TRBV12-4, the J gene TRBJ1-4; TRBD1 aligns across 10 bases. This CDR3 has 13 amino acids. J was trimmed by 12 bases and V by 3 bases; bases with no gene match: 4. The CDR3 reads CASSLGQGIQLFF. CDR3 in DNA: TGTGCCAGCAGTTTGGGACAGGGGATTCAACTGTTTTTT.

The chain is built from TRBV2 and TRBJ1-1; D is perhaps TRBD1 (5 bases). Germline V CDR1 and CDR2: SNHLY, FYNNEI. The CDR3 contains 13 residues. V was cut by 5 bases and J by 7 bases, with 14 bases left in between. The chain's CDR3 is CASSLRDGLEAFF. The DNA of the CDR3 is TGTGCCAGCAGTCTCCGGGACGGGCTTGAAGCTTTCTTT.

This clone was seen a single time. The V call is TRBV15, the J call TRBJ2-7; TRBD1 is a possible D gene (5 bases). CDR1 is LNHNV and CDR2 is YYDKDF in the germline V gene (reference sequence). This CDR3 has 15 residues. V lost 1 base to trimming and J lost 2 bases, with 12 bases between them. The CDR3 reads CATSRAVGEPYEQYF. The DNA for the CDR3 is TGTGCCACCAGCAGAGCGGTAGGGGAACCCTACGAGCAGTACTTC.

The chain is built from TRBV11-2 and TRBJ2-1; D unresolved. This CDR3 is 12 amino acids long. Looked up from germline, CDR1 is SGHAT and CDR2 is FQNNGV. Deletions cut 5 bases from V and 5 bases from J, with 7 bases between. The CDR3 nucleotides are TGTGCCAGCAGCCCTGTGGACAATGAGCAGTTCTTC. Translation: CASSPVDNEQFF. The variable domain in full, completed from reference TRBV11-2 and TRBJ2-1, reads EAGVAQSPRYKIIEKRQSVAFWCNPISGHATLYWYQQILGQGPKLLIQFQNNGVVDDSQLPKDRFSAERLKGVDSTLKIQPAKLEDSAVYLCASSPVDNEQFFGPGTRLTVL.

The chain carries TRBV27 and TRBJ2-4, with a weak D call TRBD2 (6 bases). Trimming left V 8 bases short and J 6 bases short, with 11 bases between. The V gene's germline CDR1 is MNHEY and CDR2 SMNVEV (reference sequence). The CDR3 has 12 amino acids. The CDR3 region is CASGGGRNIQYF. DNA of the CDR3: TGTGCCAGCGGTGGGGGGAGAAACATTCAGTACTTC.

The CDR3 loop reads CASTLTGGADTQYF. The CDR3 DNA reads TGTGCCAGCACCCTGACAGGGGGTGCTGATACGCAGTATTTT. The chain has TRBV7-9 and TRBJ2-3; 9 bases match TRBD1. This CDR3 has 14 residues. J was trimmed by 6 bases and V by 7 bases; bases with no gene match: 8. Germline V gives CDR1 SEHNR, CDR2 FQNEAQ (reference sequence).

This clone is a singleton in its sample. CDR3 sequence (DNA): TGTGCCAGCAGCCCAGGGGGGGGGTCCTATGGCTACACCTTC. Its translation: CASSPGGGSYGYTF. The gene calls are TRBV6-5 and TRBJ1-2; TRBD1 aligns across 7 bases. Germline V lookup: CDR1 MNHEY, CDR2 SVGAGI. The CDR3 has 14 amino acids. J was trimmed by 4 bases and V by 6 bases; bases with no gene match: 8.

This chain links TRBV12-3 or TRBV12-4 with TRBJ2-1; D gene uncertain. V was pared by 3 bases and J by 5 bases, with 8 bases between. This CDR3 has 13 amino acids. The CDR3 bases are TGTGCCAGCAGTTTCGTGGAAAACAATGAGCAGTTCTTC. This gives the protein CASSFVENNEQFF.

J is TRBJ1-4 and V is TRBV4-1; unclear D gene. Trimming took off 4 bases at V and 2 bases at J, with 14 bases between the two ends. This CDR3 is built from 16 residues. From germline, CDR1 is MGHRA and CDR2 YSYEKL. The CDR3 loop is CASSPRPTGTNEKLFF. For the CDR3, the DNA is TGCGCCAGCAGCCCAAGACCCACGGGGACTAATGAAAAACTGTTTTTT.

The chain employs TRBV3-1 (or the pseudogene TRBV3-2) and TRBJ1-6, with D possibly TRBD1 on 5 matching bases. CDR3 length: 13 residues. Trimming removed 4 bases at V and 9 bases at J, with 10 bases between. Germline CDR1 and CDR2: LGHDT and YNNKEL (reference sequence). The CDR3 nucleotides read TGTGCCAGCAGCCCTTTTGGGACTTCACCCCTCCACTTT. Encoded protein: CASSPFGTSPLHF.

V gene TRBV18 combines with J gene TRBJ2-1; D perhaps matches TRBD2 (5 bases). CDR3 length: 13 residues. Germline V gives CDR1 KGHSH, CDR2 LQKENI. The V end lost 3 bases, the J end lost 8 bases, and 11 bases lay between the germline ends. The CDR3 sequence is CASSPGRMDEQFF. CDR3 in DNA: TGTGCCAGCTCACCGGGGAGAATGGATGAGCAGTTCTTC. Using reference TRBV18 and TRBJ2-1 for the parts outside the CDR3, the full variable domain is NAGVMQNPRHLVRRRGQEARLRCSPMKGHSHVYWYRQLPEEGLKFMVYLQKENIIDESGMPKERFSAEFPKEGPSILRIQQVVRGDSAAYFCASSPGRMDEQFFGPGTRLTVL.

The chain is built from TRBV11-2 and TRBJ1-1, with D uncertain. The CDR3 consists of 15 residues. Trimming shortened V by 3 bases and J by 1 base, and 12 bases separated the two germline ends. Germline CDR1 SGHAT, CDR2 FQNNGV. CDR3 sequence: CASSFALGRNTEAFF. The CDR3 nucleotides are TGTGCCAGCAGCTTTGCGCTAGGGAGGAACACTGAAGCTTTCTTT.

V usage is TRBV9 and J usage is TRBJ2-1; 10 bases match TRBD2. This CDR3 comprises 16 residues. From germline, CDR1 is SGDLS and CDR2 YYNGEE. The J segment lost 4 bases and the V segment lost 4 bases, leaving 8 bases of the junction unmatched. CDR3 sequence reads: CASSLLSGGSYNEQFF. The CDR3 DNA reads TGTGCCAGCAGCCTTCTTAGCGGGGGGTCGTACAATGAGCAGTTCTTC.